This is a list of T cell receptor beta chains from one sample in a study of cytomegalovirus exposure and HLA in healthy donors. Libraries were prepared by immunoSEQ multiplex PCR; TCRdb keeps only in-frame clonotypes and omits some of them. The sample shows about 99,000 clones, 70% to 80% of them seen only once. The specimen sequenced was PBMCs. Receptors were obtained from a male donor in good health and CMV-seropositive. Each CDR3 is given with its conserved first and last residue. The order of the fields is clone size, J gene, V gene, D gene, CDR3 protein, CDR3 DNA. D genes are given only for firm matches. Size values are once, few and many counts, or a class for expanded clones, and some rows have none.

-,TRBJ1-1,TRBV19,TRBD1,CASTTGQGTPEAFF,TGTGCCAGTACGACGGGACAGGGGACCCCTGAAGCTTTCTTT
-,TRBJ2-1,TRBV13,TRBD2,CASSSSGGAYNEQFF,TGTGCCAGCAGCTCTAGCGGGGGAGCCTACAATGAGCAGTTCTTC
once,TRBJ1-2,TRBV7-2,-,CASSPGVGYTF,TGTGCCAGCAGCCCCGGGGTGGGCTACACCTTC
few,TRBJ1-1,TRBV30,-,CAVSRVDTEAFF,TGTGCCGTCTCCAGGGTAGACACTGAAGCTTTCTTT
-,TRBJ2-1,TRBV6-5,TRBD1,CASSYSTGTDEQFF,TGTGCCAGCAGTTACTCGACAGGGACGGATGAGCAGTTCTTC
-,TRBJ2-5,TRBV23-1,-,CASSQRARGYQETQYF,TGCGCCAGCAGTCAAAGGGCGCGGGGCTACCAAGAGACCCAGTACTTC
few,TRBJ1-2,TRBV6-1,-,CASSMGTTNYGYTF,TGTGCCAGCAGTATGGGGACAACTAACTATGGCTACACCTTC
-,TRBJ2-7,TRBV5-1,TRBD1,CASSLGSGGSYEQYF,TGCGCCAGCAGCTTGGGGTCAGGGGGCTCCTACGAGCAGTACTTC
-,TRBJ2-6,TRBV19,TRBD1,CASRPSRGQGGSGANVLTF,TGTGCCAGTAGACCTTCCCGGGGACAGGGCGGCTCTGGGGCCAACGTCCTGACTTTC
once,TRBJ2-1,TRBV30,-,CAWSARAPNLQFF,TGTGCCTGGAGTGCCAGGGCCCCTAATTTGCAGTTCTTC
-,TRBJ1-2,TRBV25-1,-,CASSEFGGPEYGYTF,TGTGCCAGCAGTGAATTTGGCGGGCCTGAGTATGGCTACACCTTC
once,TRBJ2-7,TRBV30,TRBD1,CAWGTGEDEQYF,TGTGCCTGGGGGACAGGGGAGGACGAGCAGTACTTC
-,TRBJ1-2,TRBV5-6,TRBD1,CASSLRQGNYGYTF,TGTGCCAGCAGCCTCCGACAGGGGAACTATGGCTACACCTTC
-,TRBJ1-1,TRBV27,-,CASTLTALNTEAFF,TGTGCCAGCACCCTGACAGCCCTGAACACTGAAGCTTTCTTT
-,TRBJ2-2,TRBV7-9,TRBD1,CASSLWGQGTGELFF,TGTGCCAGCAGCTTATGGGGACAGGGCACCGGGGAGCTGTTTTTT
few,TRBJ2-7,TRBV30,-,CAWRGLLSSYEQYF,TGTGCCTGGAGGGGACTTTTGAGCTCCTACGAGCAGTACTTC
few,TRBJ1-4,TRBV19,-,CASSIVGATNEKLFF,TGTGCCAGTAGTATCGTCGGGGCAACTAATGAAAAACTGTTTTTT
-,TRBJ2-3,TRBV19,TRBD1,CASSAGDSATQYF,TGTGCCAGTAGTGCAGGGGACAGTGCTACGCAGTATTTT
-,TRBJ1-6,TRBV9,-,CASSPPSGSSPLHF,TGTGCCAGCAGCCCTCCCTCGGGGAGTTCACCCCTCCACTTT
-,TRBJ2-7,TRBV5-6,TRBD1,CASSPTAGQGFHEQYF,TGTGCCAGCAGCCCAACAGCGGGACAGGGGTTCCACGAGCAGTACTTC
once,TRBJ2-4,TRBV28,-,CASSPPVENIQYF,TGTGCCAGCAGTCCTCCCGTAGAAAACATTCAGTACTTC
few,TRBJ1-1,TRBV30,-,CAWRGGNTEAFF,TGTGCCTGGAGAGGGGGAAACACTGAAGCTTTCTTT
-,TRBJ1-1,TRBV9,-,CASSSRQNTEAFF,TGTGCCAGCAGCTCACGACAGAACACTGAAGCTTTCTTT
-,TRBJ1-2,TRBV4-1,TRBD1,CASSQIRQGAIGGYTF,TGCGCCAGCAGCCAAATAAGACAGGGGGCTATCGGAGGCTACACCTTC
once,TRBJ1-1,TRBV11-2,-,CASRDTQGSTEAFF,TGTGCCAGCAGGGATACACAGGGATCAACTGAAGCTTTCTTT
-,TRBJ1-1,TRBV18,-,CASSPRQVHMNTEAFF,TGTGCCAGCTCCCCCCGACAGGTACACATGAACACTGAAGCTTTCTTT